The T cell receptor beta chain under discussion was sequenced for a study of T-cell memory formation after mild COVID-19. The sample holds a few counts of this clonotype. Its cognate antigen is unknown. V gave up 3 bases and J gave up 6 bases; unmatched junction bases: 10. The CDR3 extends over 16 amino acids. Per the germline V gene, CDR1 is ENHRY and CDR2 is SYGVKD. General study findings and limits: Clones which contracted sat mainly in CM and EM if CD4+, and in EMRA if CD8+. Cross-reactive memory appears to have joined, as suggested by some responding clones showing up in pre-infection memory.

TCRdb reprocessed the 5' RACE reads via MiXCR and lists one record per CDR3 protein. The repertoire holds a few hundred thousand distinct CDR3 sequences, with 15% to 20% as singletons. This receptor was identified in a man younger than 35 who had mild COVID-19 (a few samples of this study predate the infection). Cell type and time point are not known. The chain combines TRBV10-3 with TRBJ1-1; TRBD1 agrees at 10 bases. Input material: PBMCs or a T cell subset sorted from them (not recorded which). Written as DNA, the CDR3 is TGTGCCATCAGTGACTCCGGGACAGGGGCCCTTGCTGAAGCTTTCTTT. Protein: CAISDSGTGALAEAFF.